The entry that follows covers one TCR beta chain sequence. The target antigen is unknown. Template switching introduced UMIs that contain a 6-nucleotide sample barcode. TCRdb reprocessed the 5' RACE reads and reports one entry per CDR3 protein, with no DNA. Recorded here are over 200,000 distinct CDR3 sequences; the top ten clones represent around 1.5%. The data belong to a study of monozygotic twins with inflammatory bowel disease. The study's findings and limits: Fewer clonotypes were shared with others by IBD patients than by healthy twins, especially with disease activity. No distinction between different T cell subtypes was possible. Those with IBD had lower TCRbeta diversity (inverse Simpson) than their healthy co-twins did.

The clonotype originates from a human donor with ulcerative colitis or Crohn's disease, or a healthy co-twin of an affected twin (not recorded which). The sequencing sample was made of blood.

The CDR3 here is CASSPKYGGMVNTEAFF. The V and J genes are TRBV4-1 and TRBJ1-1; TCRdb designates TRBD1, a call that cannot be tested without DNA. The CDR3 covers 17 residues. Germline CDR1 MGHRA, CDR2 YSYEKL.